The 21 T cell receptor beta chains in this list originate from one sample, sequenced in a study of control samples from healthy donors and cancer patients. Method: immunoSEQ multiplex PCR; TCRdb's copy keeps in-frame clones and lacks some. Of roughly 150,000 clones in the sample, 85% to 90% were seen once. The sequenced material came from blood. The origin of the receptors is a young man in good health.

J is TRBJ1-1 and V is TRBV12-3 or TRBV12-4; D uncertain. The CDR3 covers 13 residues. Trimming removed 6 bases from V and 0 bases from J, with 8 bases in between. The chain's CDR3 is CASSTNMNTEAFF. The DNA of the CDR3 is TGTGCCAGCAGCACCAACATGAACACTGAAGCTTTCTTT.

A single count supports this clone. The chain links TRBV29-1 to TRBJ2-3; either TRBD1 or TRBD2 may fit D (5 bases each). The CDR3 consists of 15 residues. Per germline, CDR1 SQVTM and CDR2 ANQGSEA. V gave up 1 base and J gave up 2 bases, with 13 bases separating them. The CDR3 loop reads CSVEGGWGPTDTQYF. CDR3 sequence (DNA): TGCAGCGTTGAAGGGGGGTGGGGTCCCACAGATACGCAGTATTTT.

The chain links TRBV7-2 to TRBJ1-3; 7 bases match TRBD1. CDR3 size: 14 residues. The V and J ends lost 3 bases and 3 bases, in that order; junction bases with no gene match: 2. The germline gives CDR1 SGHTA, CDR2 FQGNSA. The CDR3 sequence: CASSFTGDGNTIYF. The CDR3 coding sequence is TGTGCCAGCAGCTTTACAGGGGATGGAAACACCATATATTTT.

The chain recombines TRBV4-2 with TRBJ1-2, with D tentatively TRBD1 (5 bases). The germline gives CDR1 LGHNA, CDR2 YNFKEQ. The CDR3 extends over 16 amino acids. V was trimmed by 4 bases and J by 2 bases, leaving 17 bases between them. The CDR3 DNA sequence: TGTGCCAGCAGCCCGGAAGTGGGGGGACTGAACTATGGCTACACCTTC. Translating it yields CASSPEVGGLNYGYTF.

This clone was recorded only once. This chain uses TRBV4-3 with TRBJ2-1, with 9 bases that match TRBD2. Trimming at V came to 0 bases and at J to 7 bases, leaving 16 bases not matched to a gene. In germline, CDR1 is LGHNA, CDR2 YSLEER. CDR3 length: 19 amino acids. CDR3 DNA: TGCGCCAGCAGCCAAGAATCCCCAGGCGGGCGGGGGGGCCGGAATGAGCAGTTCTTC. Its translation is CASSQESPGGRGGRNEQFF.

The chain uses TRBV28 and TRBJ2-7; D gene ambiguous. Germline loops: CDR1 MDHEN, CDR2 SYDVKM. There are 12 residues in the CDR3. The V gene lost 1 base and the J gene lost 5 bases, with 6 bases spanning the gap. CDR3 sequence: CASSLSPNEQYF. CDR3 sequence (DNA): TGTGCCAGCAGTTTATCGCCGAACGAGCAGTACTTC.

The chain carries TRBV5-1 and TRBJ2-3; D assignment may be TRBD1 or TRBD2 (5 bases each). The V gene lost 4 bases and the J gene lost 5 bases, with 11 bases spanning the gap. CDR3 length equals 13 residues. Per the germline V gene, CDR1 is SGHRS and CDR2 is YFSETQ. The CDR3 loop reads CASSPGDRDTQYF. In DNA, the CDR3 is TGCGCCAGCAGCCCCGGGGACCGAGATACGCAGTATTTT.

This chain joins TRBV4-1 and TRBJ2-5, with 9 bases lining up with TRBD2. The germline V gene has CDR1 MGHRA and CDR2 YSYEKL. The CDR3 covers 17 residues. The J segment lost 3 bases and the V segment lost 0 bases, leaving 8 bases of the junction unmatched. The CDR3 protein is CASSQDPTSGTKETQYF. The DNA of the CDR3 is TGCGCCAGCAGCCAAGATCCGACTAGCGGAACCAAAGAGACCCAGTACTTC.

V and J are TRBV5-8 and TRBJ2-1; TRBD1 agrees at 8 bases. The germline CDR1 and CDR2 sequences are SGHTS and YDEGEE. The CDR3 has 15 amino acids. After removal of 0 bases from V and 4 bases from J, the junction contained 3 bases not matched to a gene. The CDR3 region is CASSLDQGAYNEQFF. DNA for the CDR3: TGTGCCAGCAGCTTGGATCAGGGGGCTTACAATGAGCAGTTCTTC.

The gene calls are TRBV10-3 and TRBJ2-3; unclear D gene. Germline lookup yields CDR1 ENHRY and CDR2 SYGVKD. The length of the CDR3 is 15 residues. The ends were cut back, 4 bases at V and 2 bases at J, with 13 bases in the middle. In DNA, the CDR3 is TGTGCCATCAGTGGTAGGGCAGGCTACACAGATACGCAGTATTTT. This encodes CAISGRAGYTDTQYF.

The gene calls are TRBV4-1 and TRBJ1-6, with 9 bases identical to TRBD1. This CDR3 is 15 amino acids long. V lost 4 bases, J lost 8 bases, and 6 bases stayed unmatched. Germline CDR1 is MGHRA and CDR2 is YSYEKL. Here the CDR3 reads CASSRRQGEDSPLHF. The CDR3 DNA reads TGCGCCAGCAGCCGCCGACAGGGGGAAGATTCACCCCTCCACTTT.

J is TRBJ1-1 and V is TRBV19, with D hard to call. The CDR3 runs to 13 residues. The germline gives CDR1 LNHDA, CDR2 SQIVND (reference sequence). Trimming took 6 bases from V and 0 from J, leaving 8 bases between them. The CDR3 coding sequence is TGTGCCAGTAGCGGGTCTTTGAACACTGAAGCTTTCTTT. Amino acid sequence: CASSGSLNTEAFF.

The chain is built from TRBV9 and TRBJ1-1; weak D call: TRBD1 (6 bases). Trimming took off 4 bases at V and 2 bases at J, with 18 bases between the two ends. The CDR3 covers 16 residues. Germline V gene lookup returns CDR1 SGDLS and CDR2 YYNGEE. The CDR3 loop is CASSRGFGGGNTEAFF. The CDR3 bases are TGTGCCAGCAGCCGAGGTTTCGGGGGCGGAAACACTGAAGCTTTCTTT.

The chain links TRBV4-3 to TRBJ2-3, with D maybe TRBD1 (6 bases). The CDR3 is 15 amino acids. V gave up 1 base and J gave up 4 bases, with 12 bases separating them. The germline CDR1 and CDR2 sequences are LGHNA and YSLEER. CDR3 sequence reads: CASSQAARGPDTQYF. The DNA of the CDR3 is TGCGCCAGCAGCCAAGCGGCCAGGGGTCCAGATACGCAGTATTTT.

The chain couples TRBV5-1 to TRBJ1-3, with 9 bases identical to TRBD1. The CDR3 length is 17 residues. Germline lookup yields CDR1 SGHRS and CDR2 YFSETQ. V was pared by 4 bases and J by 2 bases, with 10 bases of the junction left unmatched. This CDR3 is CASSLHGQGNAGNTIYF. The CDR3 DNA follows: TGCGCCAGCAGCCTCCACGGACAGGGGAATGCTGGAAACACCATATATTTT.

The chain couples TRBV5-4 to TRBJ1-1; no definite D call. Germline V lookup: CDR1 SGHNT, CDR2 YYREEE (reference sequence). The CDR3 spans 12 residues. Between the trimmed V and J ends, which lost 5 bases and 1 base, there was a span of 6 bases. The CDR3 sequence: CASRGGNTEAFF. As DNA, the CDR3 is TGTGCCAGCAGAGGCGGGAACACTGAAGCTTTCTTT.

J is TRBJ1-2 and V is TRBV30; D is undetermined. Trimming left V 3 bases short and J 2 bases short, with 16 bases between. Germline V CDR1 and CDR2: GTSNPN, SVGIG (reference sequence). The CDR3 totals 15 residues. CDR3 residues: CAWSDKRAPNYGYTF. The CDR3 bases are TGTGCCTGGAGCGATAAAAGAGCGCCCAACTATGGCTACACCTTC.

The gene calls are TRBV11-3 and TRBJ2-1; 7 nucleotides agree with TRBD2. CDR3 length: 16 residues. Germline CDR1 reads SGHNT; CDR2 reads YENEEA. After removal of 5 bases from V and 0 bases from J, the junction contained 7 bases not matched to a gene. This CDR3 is CASSPKRGSSYNEQFF. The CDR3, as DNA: TGTGCCAGCAGCCCCAAGCGGGGAAGCTCCTACAATGAGCAGTTCTTC.

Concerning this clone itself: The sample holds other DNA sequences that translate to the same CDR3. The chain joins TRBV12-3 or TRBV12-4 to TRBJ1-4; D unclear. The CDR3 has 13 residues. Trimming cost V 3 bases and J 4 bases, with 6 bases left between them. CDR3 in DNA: TGTGCCAGCAGTTTTTCACGTAATGAAAAACTGTTTTTT. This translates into CASSFSRNEKLFF.

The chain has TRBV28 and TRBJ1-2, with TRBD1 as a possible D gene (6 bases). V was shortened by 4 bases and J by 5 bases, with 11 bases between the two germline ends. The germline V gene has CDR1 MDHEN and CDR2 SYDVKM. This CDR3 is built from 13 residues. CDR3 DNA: TGTGCCAGCAGTTCCGGGACACAATATGGCTACACCTTC. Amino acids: CASSSGTQYGYTF.

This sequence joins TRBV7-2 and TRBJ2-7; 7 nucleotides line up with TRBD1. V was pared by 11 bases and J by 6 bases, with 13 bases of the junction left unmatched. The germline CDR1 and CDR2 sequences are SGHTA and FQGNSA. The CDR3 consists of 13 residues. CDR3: CAGSGRGPGEQYF. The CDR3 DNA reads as TGTGCCGGCTCGGGAAGGGGGCCGGGCGAGCAGTACTTC.